The 15 T cell receptor beta chains given below trace back to one sample, sequenced in a study of regulatory T cells in long-lasting Graves disease. To make TCR beta libraries, researchers used iRepertoire HTBI primers and Arm-PCR of CDR3 regions. TCRdb re-analysed the multiplex PCR reads in MiXCR, keeping a single row per CDR3 protein. Here the sample spans under 450,000 distinct CDR3 sequences, roughly 23% being singletons. Indicated time point: persistent/refractory GD, antithyroid drugs over 5 years with positive TRAb. After RNA was extracted from PBMCs, the TCR library was made from it. The sequences come from peripheral blood mononuclear cells (PBMCs), collected when the disease was refractory, from a patient treated with antithyroid drugs. Source of these receptors: a woman aged 35 to 49 with Graves disease.

The sample holds many counts of this clonotype. The chain carries TRBV12-3 or TRBV12-4 and TRBJ1-5; no definite D call. V was cut by 6 bases and J by 0 bases, with 6 bases left in between. This CDR3 contains 13 residues. The DNA of the CDR3 is TGTGCCAGCAGATCCGGTAGCAATCAGCCCCAGCATTTT. The encoded protein is CASRSGSNQPQHF.

This clonotype appeared many times. This chain connects TRBV5-5 to TRBJ1-4; the match to TRBD1 covers 7 bases. CDR1 and CDR2 from the germline V gene are SGHKS and YYEKEE (reference sequence). This CDR3 is 16 amino acids long. V shed 0 bases, J shed 3 bases, and the junction held 5 bases outside the gene matches. CDR3 sequence reads: CASSLAGTVPNEKLFF. The CDR3 DNA reads as TGTGCCAGCAGCTTGGCCGGGACAGTACCTAATGAAAAACTGTTTTTT.

This clonotype was recorded at least ten times. The CDR3 DNA sequence: TGCAGCGTTGAACACACCGAAGCTGAAGCTTTCTTT. Translation: CSVEHTEAEAFF. This chain uses TRBV29-1 with TRBJ1-1; D gene uncertain. The CDR3 consists of 12 residues. Germline V lookup: CDR1 SQVTM, CDR2 ANQGSEA. V gave up 2 bases and J gave up 6 bases, with 10 bases separating them.

This clonotype was detected ten times or more. This chain joins TRBV12-3 or TRBV12-4 and TRBJ2-5; weak D call: TRBD2 (6 bases). Between the trimmed V and J ends, which lost 3 bases and 5 bases, there was a span of 13 bases. CDR3 length: 14 amino acids. CDR3: CASSLSVGGETQYF. CDR3 bases: TGTGCCAGCAGTTTGTCTGTCGGAGGGGAGACCCAGTACTTC.

This clonotype was counted at least ten times. V is TRBV20-1 and J is TRBJ2-5; the match to TRBD2 covers 11 bases. This CDR3 spans 13 amino acids. After removal of 1 base from V and 11 bases from J, the junction contained 6 bases not matched to a gene. Germline V lookup: CDR1 DFQATT, CDR2 SNEGSKA (reference sequence). The CDR3 DNA reads as TGCAGTGCTAGAGTAGCGGGAGGGCCAGTTCAGTACTTC. Translating gives CSARVAGGPVQYF.

The chain combines TRBV13 with TRBJ2-3; D uncertain. Germline V gives CDR1 PRHDT, CDR2 FYEKMQ (reference sequence). The CDR3 length is 14 residues. Trimming left V 1 base short and J 8 bases short, with 13 bases between. DNA of the CDR3: TGTGCCAGCAGCTTAGTTTCCGTCGAAATTACGCAGTATTTT. This gives the protein CASSLVSVEITQYF.

This clonotype was seen a handful of times. The chain has TRBV7-8 and TRBJ2-7; no clear D gene. The V end lost 1 base, the J end lost 2 bases, and 15 bases lay between the germline ends. This CDR3 region has 16 residues. The germline CDR1 and CDR2 sequences are SGHVS and FQNEAQ. CDR3 sequence reads: CASSLDDTEETYEQYF. The CDR3 DNA is TGTGCCAGCAGCTTAGATGATACAGAGGAGACCTACGAGCAGTACTTC.

This CDR3 is CASSQDGTGIDEQYF. For the CDR3, the DNA is TGTGCCAGCAGCCAAGACGGGACTGGCATAGATGAGCAGTACTTC. This chain joins TRBV3-1 and TRBJ2-7; D perhaps matches TRBD2 (6 bases). The CDR3 is made up of 15 amino acids. The V gene lost 0 bases and the J gene lost 7 bases, with 16 bases spanning the gap. Germline-derived CDR1 and CDR2 are LGHDT and YNNKEL (reference sequence).

This clonotype has a count of ten or more. The rearrangement links TRBV7-2 to TRBJ1-1; 7 bases match TRBD1. V shed 3 bases, J shed 6 bases, and the junction held 4 bases outside the gene matches. This CDR3 comprises 13 residues. Germline CDR1 and CDR2: SGHTA and FQGNSA. The DNA for the CDR3 is TGTGCCAGCAGCTTCGACAGGGTCGCTGAAGCTTTCTTT. This sequence encodes CASSFDRVAEAFF. Looking up the rest from reference TRBV7-2 and TRBJ1-1 gives the full variable domain: GAGVSQSPSNKVTEKGKDVELRCDPISGHTALYWYRQSLGQGLEFLIYFQGNSAPDKSGLPSDRFSAERTGGSVSTLTIQRTQQEDSAVYLCASSFDRVAEAFFGQGTRLTVV.

This clonotype was observed at least ten times. An end of the junction does not agree with germline; a read error may underlie this. The rearrangement joins TRBV4-1 to TRBJ2-5; TRBD2 matches at 12 bases. This CDR3 comprises 16 residues. The germline CDR1 and CDR2 sequences are MGHRA and YSYEKL. The CDR3 DNA sequence: TGTGCCAGCAGCCGACCCGGACTAGCGGGACGAGAGACCCAGTACTTC. This codes for CASSRPGLAGRETQYF.

This clonotype came up many times. V usage is TRBV5-1 and J usage is TRBJ1-1; 7 bases match TRBD1. This CDR3 has 14 amino acids. The V gene's germline CDR1 is SGHRS and CDR2 YFSETQ. Trimming took 5 bases from V and 7 from J; bases not matched to a gene: 11. CDR3 nucleotides: TGCGCCAGCAGTGAGCAGGGGGGATCACGTGAAGCTTTCTTT. It codes for CASSEQGGSREAFF. Combining the CDR3 with reference TRBV5-1 and TRBJ1-1 gives the whole variable domain KAGVTQTPRYLIKTRGQQVTLSCSPISGHRSVSWYQQTPGQGLQFLFEYFSETQRNKGNFPGRFSGRQFSNSRSEMNVSTLELGDSALYLCASSEQGGSREAFFGQGTRLTVV.

There are many counts of this clonotype. J is TRBJ2-7 and V is TRBV7-2, with D perhaps matching TRBD2 (6 bases). The CDR3 runs 13 residues. The germline V gene has CDR1 SGHTA and CDR2 FQGNSA. The V gene lost 5 bases and the J gene lost 4 bases, with 12 bases spanning the gap. The CDR3: CASSPSGDYEQYF. CDR3 DNA: TGTGCCAGCAGCCCCTCGGGGGATTACGAGCAGTACTTC. The full variable domain, in which reference TRBV7-2 and TRBJ2-7 provide the parts outside the CDR3, is GAGVSQSPSNKVTEKGKDVELRCDPISGHTALYWYRQSLGQGLEFLIYFQGNSAPDKSGLPSDRFSAERTGGSVSTLTIQRTQQEDSAVYLCASSPSGDYEQYFGPGTRLTVT.

This clonotype was counted between two and nine times. V and J are TRBV6-1 and TRBJ2-6; D assignment may be TRBD1 or TRBD2 (5 bases each). The CDR3 contains 16 residues. V was clipped by 6 bases and J by 4 bases, with 16 bases between them. Germline CDR1 and CDR2: MNHNS and SASEGT. The CDR3 reads CASRIRSGAGANVLTF. In DNA, the CDR3 is TGTGCCAGCAGGATTAGGTCCGGGGCCGGGGCCAACGTCCTGACTTTC.

At least ten counts were recorded for this clonotype. This chain joins TRBV20-1 and TRBJ2-5; the match to TRBD2 covers 9 bases. Germline V CDR1 and CDR2: DFQATT, SNEGSKA (reference sequence). J was trimmed by 9 bases and V by 3 bases; bases with no gene match: 11. The CDR3 covers 14 residues. CDR3: CSASRSSGVVSQYF. CDR3 nucleotides: TGCAGTGCTAGTCGCTCTAGCGGGGTTGTTTCCCAGTACTTC.

This clonotype was seen a handful of times. The V call is TRBV28, the J call TRBJ2-1; D is unresolved. V lost 3 bases, J lost 0 bases, and 12 bases lay in between. The CDR3 has 16 residues. In germline, CDR1 is MDHEN, CDR2 SYDVKM. The CDR3 nucleotides are TGTGCCAGCAGTTTCCCCTCGACAAGCTCCTACAATGAGCAGTTCTTC. This sequence encodes CASSFPSTSSYNEQFF. Filled out from reference TRBV28 and TRBJ2-1, the complete variable domain reads DVKVTQSSRYLVKRTGEKVFLECVQDMDHENMFWYRQDPGLGLRLIYFSYDVKMKEKGDIPEGYSVSREKKERFSLILESASTNQTSMYLCASSFPSTSSYNEQFFGPGTRLTVL.